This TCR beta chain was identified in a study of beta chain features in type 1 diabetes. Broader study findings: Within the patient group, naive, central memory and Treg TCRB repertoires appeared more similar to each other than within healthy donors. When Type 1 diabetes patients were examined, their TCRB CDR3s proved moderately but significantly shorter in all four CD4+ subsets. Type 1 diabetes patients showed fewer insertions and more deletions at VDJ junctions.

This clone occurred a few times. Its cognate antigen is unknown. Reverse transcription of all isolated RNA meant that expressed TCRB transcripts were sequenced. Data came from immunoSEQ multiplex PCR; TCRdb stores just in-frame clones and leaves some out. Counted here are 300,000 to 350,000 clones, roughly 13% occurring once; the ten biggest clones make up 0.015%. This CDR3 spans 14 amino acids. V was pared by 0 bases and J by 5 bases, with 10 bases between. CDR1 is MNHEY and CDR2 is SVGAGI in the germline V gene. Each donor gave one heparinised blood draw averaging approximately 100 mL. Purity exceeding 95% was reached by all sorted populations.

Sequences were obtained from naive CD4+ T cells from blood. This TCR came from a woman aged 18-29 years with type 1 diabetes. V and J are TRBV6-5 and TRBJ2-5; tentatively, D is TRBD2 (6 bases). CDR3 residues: CASSYSNRGETQYF. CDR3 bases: TGTGCCAGCAGTTACTCGAACCGGGGGGAGACCCAGTACTTC.